This T cell receptor beta chain stems from a study of T cell repertoires in cytomegalovirus infection. This clonotype was counted many times. Its specificity is not known. TCRdb used MiXCR to reprocess the reads, holding one entry per CDR3 protein. Here the sample spans approximately 770,000 distinct CDR3 sequences, roughly 28% being singletons. V gave up 7 bases and J gave up 3 bases; unmatched junction bases: 9. The CDR3 extends over 15 amino acids. The receptor comes from a human donor in good health (CMV status not recorded). Some clones in this sample may be carry-over from other donors' samples. The gene calls are TRBV12-3 or TRBV12-4 and TRBJ1-1; 9 bases match TRBD1. This specimen consisted of cultured CD8+ T cells from PBMCs, obtained from culture after CMV antigen stimulation. Here the CDR3 reads CASTDVDRGHTEAFF. In nucleotides, the CDR3 is TGTGCCAGCACCGACGTGGACAGGGGTCACACTGAAGCTTTCTTT.